The T cell receptor beta chain under discussion was sequenced for a study of blood T cell repertoires in COVID-19. Study overall: Specimens from acute and convalescent COVID-19 originated in the United States, Italy and Spain. Sources were T cells, B-cell-depleted T cells, or PBMCs; the material itself was cDNA or gDNA.

The CDR3 spans 17 residues. Germline assignment: CDR1 MNHNS and CDR2 SASEGT. Trimming took 1 base from V and 0 from J; bases not matched to a gene: 6. Original data processing: Amplification from reference gene primers served as the basis for estimated nucleated cell counts. Only in-frame clones appear in the TCRdb table, and some are missing; sequencing was by immunoSEQ multiplex PCR. Clone size and V and J calls were adopted from that table, with D and trimming inferred from the DNA. This table holds about 50,000 clones, 85% to 90% found once. The genes are TRBV6-1 and TRBJ1-5; TRBD1 matches at 7 bases. The sequenced sample was peripheral blood. This clonotype originated in a human donor in a cohort sampled during active COVID-19. The DNA for the CDR3 is TGTGCCAGCAGTGAAGGGACAGGATGGAATAGCAATCAGCCCCAGCATTTT. It yields the protein CASSEGTGWNSNQPQHF.